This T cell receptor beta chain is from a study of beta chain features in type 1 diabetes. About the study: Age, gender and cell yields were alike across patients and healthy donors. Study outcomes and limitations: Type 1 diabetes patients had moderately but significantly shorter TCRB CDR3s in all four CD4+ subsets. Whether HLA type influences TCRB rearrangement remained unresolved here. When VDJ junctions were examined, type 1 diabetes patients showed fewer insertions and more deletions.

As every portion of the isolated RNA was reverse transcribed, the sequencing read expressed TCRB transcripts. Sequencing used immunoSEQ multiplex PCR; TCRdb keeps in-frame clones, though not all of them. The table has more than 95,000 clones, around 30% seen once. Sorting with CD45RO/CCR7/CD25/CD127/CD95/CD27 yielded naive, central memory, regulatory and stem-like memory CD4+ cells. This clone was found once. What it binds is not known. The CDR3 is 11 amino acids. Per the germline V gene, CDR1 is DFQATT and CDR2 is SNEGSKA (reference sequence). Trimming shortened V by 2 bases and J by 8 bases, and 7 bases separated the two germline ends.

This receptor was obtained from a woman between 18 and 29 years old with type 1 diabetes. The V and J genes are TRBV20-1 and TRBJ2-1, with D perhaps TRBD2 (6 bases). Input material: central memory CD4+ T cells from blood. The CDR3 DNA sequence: TGCAGTGCTAGAAGGAGGGATGAGCAGTTCTTC. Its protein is CSARRRDEQFF.